This T cell receptor (beta chain) was observed in a study of regulatory T cells in long-lasting Graves disease. As for the study in general: Over 5 years of antithyroid drugs plus positive TSH receptor antibodies defined persistent Graves' disease.

Notes on the study in general: Possibly, accuracy suffered from the small sample size.

Arm-PCR of CDR3 regions and iRepertoire HTBI primers were used to build TCR beta libraries. TCRdb analysed the multiplex PCR reads with MiXCR anew, one entry per CDR3 protein. The table records more than 650,000 distinct CDR3 sequences, around 32% of them present only once. A remark on this clonotype: Its specificity is not known.

Time point described: persistent/refractory GD, antithyroid drugs over 5 years with positive TRAb. Making the TCR library involved RNA that had been extracted from PBMCs. Sequences were derived from peripheral blood mononuclear cells (PBMCs), sampled when the disease was refractory, from a patient treated with antithyroid drugs. This TCR came from a female donor with Graves disease.

The CDR3 DNA follows: TGTGCCAGCAGCTTAGCCCCGCGGGGCTCCTACGAGCAGTACTTC. Encoded protein: CASSLAPRGSYEQYF. The chain has TRBV7-6 and TRBJ2-7, with TRBD2 as a possible D gene (6 bases). Germline CDR1 reads SGHVS; CDR2 reads FNYEAQ. This CDR3 is 15 amino acids long. Deletions cut 0 bases from V and 0 bases from J, with 9 bases between.